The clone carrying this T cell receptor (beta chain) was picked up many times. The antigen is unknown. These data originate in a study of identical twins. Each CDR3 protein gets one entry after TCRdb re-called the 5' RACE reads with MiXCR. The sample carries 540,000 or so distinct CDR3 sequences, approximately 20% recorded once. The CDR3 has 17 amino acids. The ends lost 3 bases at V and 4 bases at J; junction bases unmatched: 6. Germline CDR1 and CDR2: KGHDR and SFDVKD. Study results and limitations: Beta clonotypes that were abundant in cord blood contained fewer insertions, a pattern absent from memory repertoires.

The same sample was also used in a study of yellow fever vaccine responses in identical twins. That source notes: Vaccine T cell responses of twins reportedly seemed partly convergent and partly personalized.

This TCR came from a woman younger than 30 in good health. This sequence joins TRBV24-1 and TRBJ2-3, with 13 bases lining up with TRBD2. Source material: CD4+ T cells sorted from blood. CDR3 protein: CATSDPGLAGVSDTQYF. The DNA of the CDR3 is TGTGCCACCAGTGATCCCGGACTAGCGGGAGTTTCAGATACGCAGTATTTT.